This T cell receptor beta chain was documented in a study of T cell responses to AZD1222 COVID-19 vaccine. Overall study results and limits: Clonal diversity was possibly underestimated, and the donors were mostly white British, with more females.

Trimming removed 4 bases at V and 2 bases at J, with 9 bases between. Germline values: CDR1 SGHVS, CDR2 FNYEAQ. The CDR3 runs 13 residues. TCRdb's table, derived via immunoSEQ multiplex PCR, lists solely in-frame clones and lacks some. The sample holds some 170,000 clones, approximately 92% seen once. Worth noting for this clone: Its antigen is not known.

V usage is TRBV7-6 and J usage is TRBJ2-7, with a weak D call TRBD2 (6 bases). This TCR came from an adult who received the MenACWY meningococcal vaccine as a control. Sequenced material: peripheral blood, taken 28 days after the second dose of the MenACWY control vaccine. CDR3 nucleotide sequence: TGTGCCAGCAGCTCCGGGGGTCCCTACGAGCAGTACTTC. This translates into CASSSGGPYEQYF.